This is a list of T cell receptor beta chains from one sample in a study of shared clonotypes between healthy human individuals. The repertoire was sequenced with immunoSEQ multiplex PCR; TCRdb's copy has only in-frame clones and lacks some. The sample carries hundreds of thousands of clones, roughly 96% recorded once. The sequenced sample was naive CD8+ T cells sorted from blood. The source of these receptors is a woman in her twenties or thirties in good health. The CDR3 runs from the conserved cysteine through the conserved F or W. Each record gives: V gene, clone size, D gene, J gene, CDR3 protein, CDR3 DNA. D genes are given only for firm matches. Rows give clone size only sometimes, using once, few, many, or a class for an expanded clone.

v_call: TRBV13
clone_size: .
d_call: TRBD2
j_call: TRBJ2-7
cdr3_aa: CATTSGTHEQYF
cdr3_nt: TGTGCCACCACTAGCGGGACCCACGAGCAGTACTTC

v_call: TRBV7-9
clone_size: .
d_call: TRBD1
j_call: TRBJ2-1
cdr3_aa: CASSPDRGMNEQFF
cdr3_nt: TGTGCCAGCAGCCCTGACAGGGGGATGAATGAGCAGTTCTTC

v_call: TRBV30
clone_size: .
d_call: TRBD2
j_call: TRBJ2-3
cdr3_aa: CAWSAGSGLAGVADTQYF
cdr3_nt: TGTGCCTGGAGTGCAGGGTCGGGACTAGCGGGAGTAGCAGATACGCAGTATTTT

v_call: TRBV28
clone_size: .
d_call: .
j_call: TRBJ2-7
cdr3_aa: CASSPGPLSSYEQYF
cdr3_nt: TGTGCCAGCAGCCCGGGACCCCTAAGCTCCTACGAGCAGTACTTC

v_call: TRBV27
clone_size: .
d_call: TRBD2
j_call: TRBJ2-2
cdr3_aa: CASTKKALAVTPGELFF
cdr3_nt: TGTGCCAGCACCAAAAAGGCCCTAGCGGTTACCCCCGGGGAGCTGTTTTTT

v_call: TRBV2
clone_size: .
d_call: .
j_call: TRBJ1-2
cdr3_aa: CASRYPDLFHYGYTF
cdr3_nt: TGTGCCAGCAGATATCCGGACCTGTTCCACTATGGCTACACCTTC

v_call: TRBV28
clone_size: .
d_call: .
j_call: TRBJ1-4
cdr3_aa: CASRSGLATNEKLFF
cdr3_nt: TGTGCCAGCAGATCGGGACTCGCAACTAATGAAAAACTGTTTTTT

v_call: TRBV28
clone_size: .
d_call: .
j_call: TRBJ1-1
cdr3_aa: CASSLTEQNTEAFF
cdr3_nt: TGTGCCAGCAGTTTAACCGAACAGAACACTGAAGCTTTCTTT

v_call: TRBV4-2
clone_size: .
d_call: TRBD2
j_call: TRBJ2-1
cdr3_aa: CASSQEGPLTSGSINEQFF
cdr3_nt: TGTGCCAGCAGCCAAGAGGGGCCCTTGACTAGCGGGAGTATTAATGAGCAGTTCTTC

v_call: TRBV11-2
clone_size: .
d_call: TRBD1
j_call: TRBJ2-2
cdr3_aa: CASSSTGSSTGELFF
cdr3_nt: TGTGCCAGCAGCTCGACAGGGTCGAGCACCGGGGAGCTGTTTTTT

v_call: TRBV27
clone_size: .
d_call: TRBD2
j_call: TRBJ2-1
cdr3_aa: CASSLGLAGTNEQFF
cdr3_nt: TGTGCCAGCAGTTTAGGACTAGCGGGTACGAATGAGCAGTTCTTC

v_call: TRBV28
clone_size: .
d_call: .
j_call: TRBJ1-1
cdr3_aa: CASSLGGEGTEAFF
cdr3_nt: TGTGCCAGCAGTCTAGGGGGGGAGGGCACTGAAGCTTTCTTT

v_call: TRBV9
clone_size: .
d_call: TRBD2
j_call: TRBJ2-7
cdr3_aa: CASSVGGSREYEQYF
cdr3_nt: TGTGCCAGCAGCGTGGGTGGCTCGCGGGAGTACGAGCAGTACTTC

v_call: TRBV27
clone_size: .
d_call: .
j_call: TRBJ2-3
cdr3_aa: CATQERWASSTDTQYF
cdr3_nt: TGTGCCACCCAGGAGCGGTGGGCCTCTAGCACAGATACGCAGTATTTT

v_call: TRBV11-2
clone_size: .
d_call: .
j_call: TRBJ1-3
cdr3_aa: CASSLGRSSGNTIYF
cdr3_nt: TGTGCCAGCAGCTTAGGTCGCTCCTCTGGAAACACCATATATTTT

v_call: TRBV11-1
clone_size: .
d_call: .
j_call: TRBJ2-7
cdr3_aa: CASSSREGFEQYF
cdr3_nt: TGTGCCAGCAGCTCCCGCGAAGGGTTCGAGCAGTACTTC

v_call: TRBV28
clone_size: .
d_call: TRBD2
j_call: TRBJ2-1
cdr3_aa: CASSSQREGDNEQFF
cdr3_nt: TGTGCCAGCAGCTCCCAGCGGGAGGGAGACAATGAGCAGTTCTTC

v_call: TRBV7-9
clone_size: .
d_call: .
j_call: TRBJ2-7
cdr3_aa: CASSLGATEQYF
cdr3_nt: TGTGCCAGCAGCTTAGGGGCTACCGAGCAGTACTTC

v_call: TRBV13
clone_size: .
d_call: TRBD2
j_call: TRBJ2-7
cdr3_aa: CASSPSGRAYEQYF
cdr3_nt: TGTGCCAGCAGCCCAAGCGGGAGGGCCTACGAGCAGTACTTC

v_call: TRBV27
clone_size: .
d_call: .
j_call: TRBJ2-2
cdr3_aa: CASSLPSLGAWTGELFF
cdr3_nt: TGTGCCAGCAGTTTACCGTCCCTAGGGGCGTGGACCGGGGAGCTGTTTTTT

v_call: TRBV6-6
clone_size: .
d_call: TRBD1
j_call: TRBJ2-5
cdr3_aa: CASSYTQGAGETQYF
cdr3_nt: TGTGCCAGCAGTTACACCCAGGGGGCCGGGGAGACCCAGTACTTC

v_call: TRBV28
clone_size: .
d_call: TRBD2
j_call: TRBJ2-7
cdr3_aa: CASGRAGEFYEQYF
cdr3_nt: TGTGCCAGCGGGAGAGCGGGGGAGTTCTACGAGCAGTACTTC

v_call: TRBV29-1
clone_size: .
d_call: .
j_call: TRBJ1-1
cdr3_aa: CSDQNPLSEAFF
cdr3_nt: TGCAGCGATCAAAACCCTCTCTCTGAAGCTTTCTTT

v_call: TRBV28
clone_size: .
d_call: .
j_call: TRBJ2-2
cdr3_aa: CASSFGVPGELFF
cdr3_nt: TGTGCCAGCAGTTTTGGTGTGCCCGGGGAGCTGTTTTTT

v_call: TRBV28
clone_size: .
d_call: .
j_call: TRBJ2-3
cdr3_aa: CASSLDRSTDTQYF
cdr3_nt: TGTGCCAGCAGTCTAGACAGGTCCACAGATACGCAGTATTTT

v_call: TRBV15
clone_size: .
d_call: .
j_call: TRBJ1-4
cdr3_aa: CATSRESGGVEKLFF
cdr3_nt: TGTGCCACCAGCAGAGAGTCTGGGGGCGTTGAAAAACTGTTTTTT

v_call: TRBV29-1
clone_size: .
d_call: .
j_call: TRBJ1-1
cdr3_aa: CSAGTPNTEAFF
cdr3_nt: TGCAGCGCCGGGACACCGAACACTGAAGCTTTCTTT

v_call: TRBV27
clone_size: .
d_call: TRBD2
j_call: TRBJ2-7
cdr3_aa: CASSLAGGYEQYF
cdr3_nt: TGTGCCAGCAGTCTAGCGGGAGGCTACGAGCAGTACTTC

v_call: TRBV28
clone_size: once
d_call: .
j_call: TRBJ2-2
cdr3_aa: CASRSPSSVQMNTGELFF
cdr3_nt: TGTGCCAGCAGAAGTCCCTCCAGCGTCCAGATGAACACCGGGGAGCTGTTTTTT

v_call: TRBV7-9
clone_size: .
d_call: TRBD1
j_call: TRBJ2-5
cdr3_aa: CASSRTGGYVETQYF
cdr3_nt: TGTGCCAGCAGCAGGACAGGGGGCTATGTAGAGACCCAGTACTTC

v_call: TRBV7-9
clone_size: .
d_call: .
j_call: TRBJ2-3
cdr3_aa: CASSLGDKITDTQYF
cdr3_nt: TGTGCCAGCAGCTTAGGGGACAAAATCACAGATACGCAGTATTTT

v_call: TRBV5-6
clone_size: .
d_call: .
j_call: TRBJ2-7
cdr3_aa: CASSVWAHSYEQYF
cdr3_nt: TGTGCCAGCAGCGTCTGGGCACACTCCTACGAGCAGTACTTC

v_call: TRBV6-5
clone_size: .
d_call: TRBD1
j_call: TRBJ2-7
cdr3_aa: CASSYGQGEMIYEQYF
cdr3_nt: TGTGCCAGCAGTTACGGACAGGGAGAGATGATCTACGAGCAGTACTTC

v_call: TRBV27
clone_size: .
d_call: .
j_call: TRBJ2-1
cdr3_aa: CASSLTYGSSYNEQFF
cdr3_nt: TGTGCCAGCAGTTTAACCTACGGGAGCTCCTACAATGAGCAGTTCTTC

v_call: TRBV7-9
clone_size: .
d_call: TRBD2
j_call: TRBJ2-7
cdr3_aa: CASSLASGGTYEQYF
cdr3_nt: TGTGCCAGCAGTTTAGCTAGCGGGGGGACCTACGAGCAGTACTTC

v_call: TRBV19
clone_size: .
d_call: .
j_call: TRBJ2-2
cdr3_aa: CASSILTYTGELFF
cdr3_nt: TGTGCCAGTAGTATTCTCACCTACACCGGGGAGCTGTTTTTT

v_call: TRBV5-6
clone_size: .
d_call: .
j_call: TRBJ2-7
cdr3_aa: CASSCMEERVLPGYEQYF
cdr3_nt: TGTGCCAGCAGCTGTATGGAAGAGCGCGTTCTACCGGGCTACGAGCAGTACTTC

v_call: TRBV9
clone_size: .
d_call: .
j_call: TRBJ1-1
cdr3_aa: CASSPGGGLVGTEAFF
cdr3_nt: TGTGCCAGCAGCCCCGGGGGGGGCCTGGTAGGCACTGAAGCTTTCTTT

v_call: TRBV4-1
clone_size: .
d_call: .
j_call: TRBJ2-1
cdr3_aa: CASSPMDYDNEQFF
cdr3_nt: TGCGCCAGCAGCCCAATGGACTATGACAATGAGCAGTTCTTC

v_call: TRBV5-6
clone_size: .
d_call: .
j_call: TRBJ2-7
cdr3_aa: CASSLWGDRGEQYF
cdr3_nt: TGTGCCAGCAGCCTATGGGGAGATCGGGGCGAGCAGTACTTC

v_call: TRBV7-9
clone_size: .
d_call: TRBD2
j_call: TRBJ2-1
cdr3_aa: CASSRSAGGPDNEQFF
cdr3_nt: TGTGCCAGCAGTCGTTCCGCGGGAGGGCCTGACAATGAGCAGTTCTTC

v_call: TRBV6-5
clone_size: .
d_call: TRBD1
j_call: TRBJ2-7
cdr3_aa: CASSYPGTAYEQYF
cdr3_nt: TGTGCCAGCAGTTACCCCGGGACAGCCTACGAGCAGTACTTC

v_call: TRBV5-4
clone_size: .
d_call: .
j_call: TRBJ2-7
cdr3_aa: CASSLTYEQYF
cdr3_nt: TGTGCCAGCAGCTTGACCTACGAGCAGTACTTC

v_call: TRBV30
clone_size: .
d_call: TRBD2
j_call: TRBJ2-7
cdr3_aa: CASMGGAYEQYF
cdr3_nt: TGTGCCTCAATGGGGGGGGCCTACGAGCAGTACTTC

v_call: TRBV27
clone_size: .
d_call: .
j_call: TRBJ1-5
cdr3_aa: CASSPRTAGNQPQHF
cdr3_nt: TGTGCCAGCAGCCCCCGGACAGCGGGCAATCAGCCCCAGCATTTT

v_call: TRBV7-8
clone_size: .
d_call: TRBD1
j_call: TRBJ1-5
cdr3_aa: CASSLGTGARQPQHF
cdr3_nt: TGTGCCAGCAGCTTGGGAACAGGGGCGAGGCAGCCCCAGCATTTT

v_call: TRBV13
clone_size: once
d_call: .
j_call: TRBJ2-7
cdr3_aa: CASSLGRIPVYF
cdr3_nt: TGTGCCAGCAGCTTAGGCCGGATCCCCGTGTACTTC

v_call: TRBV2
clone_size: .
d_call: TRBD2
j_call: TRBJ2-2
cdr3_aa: CASSPSGRASGELFF
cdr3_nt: TGTGCCAGCAGTCCAAGCGGGAGGGCCAGCGGGGAGCTGTTTTTT

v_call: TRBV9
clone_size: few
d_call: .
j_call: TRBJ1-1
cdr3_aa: CASSPGGNMNTEAFF
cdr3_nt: TGTGCCAGCAGCCCCGGGGGCAACATGAACACTGAAGCTTTCTTT

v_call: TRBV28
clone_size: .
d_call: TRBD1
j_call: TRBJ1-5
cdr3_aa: CASSLFRTGGQQPQHF
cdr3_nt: TGTGCCAGCAGTTTATTTAGGACAGGGGGACAACAGCCCCAGCATTTT

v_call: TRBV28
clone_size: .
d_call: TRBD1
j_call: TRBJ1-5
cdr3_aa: CASSLGTGHQPQHF
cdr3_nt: TGTGCCAGCAGTTTGGGGACAGGCCATCAGCCCCAGCATTTT

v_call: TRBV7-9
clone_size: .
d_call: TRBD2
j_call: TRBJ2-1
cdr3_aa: CASSLSGGFYNEQFF
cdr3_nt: TGTGCCAGCAGCTTGTCGGGAGGTTTCTACAATGAGCAGTTCTTC